The next 32 T cell receptor beta chains were all read from a single sample in a study of cytomegalovirus exposure and HLA in healthy donors. A multiplex PCR was run with 60 Vbeta primers and 13 Jbeta primers. The method was immunoSEQ multiplex PCR; TCRdb's version includes in-frame clones alone and lacks a portion of them. The sample lists about 140,000 clones, roughly 77% seen once, with 2% to 2.5% in the top ten. Sample: PBMCs. All receptors derive from a man aged 25-45 years in good health and CMV-seronegative.

The gene calls are TRBV5-1 and TRBJ2-5; 7 bases map to TRBD2. In germline, CDR1 is SGHRS, CDR2 YFSETQ. The length of the CDR3 is 16 residues. V was pared by 4 bases and J by 4 bases, with 13 bases of the junction left unmatched. CDR3 sequence: CASSLGGGKRTETQYF. CDR3 DNA sequence: TGCGCCAGCAGCCTTGGGGGGGGGAAAAGGACAGAGACCCAGTACTTC.

V gene TRBV6-1 combines with J gene TRBJ2-6; D is possibly TRBD1 (5 bases). Looked up from germline, CDR1 is MNHNS and CDR2 is SASEGT. The V end was cut by 3 bases, the J end by 0 bases, with 6 bases between. This CDR3 is built from 15 residues. Here the CDR3 DNA reads TGTGCCAGCAGTGATGGGGCCTCTGGGGCCAACGTCCTGACTTTC. Protein product: CASSDGASGANVLTF.

A few counts support this clone. This rearrangement joins TRBV2 to TRBJ2-1, with 8 bases that match TRBD2. There are 18 residues in the CDR3. Germline V gene sequence: CDR1 SNHLY, CDR2 FYNNEI. The V segment lost 4 bases and the J segment 4 bases; nucleotides outside the gene matches: 15. DNA for the CDR3: TGTGCCAGCAGTGCAGCGGGAGTCATTGGCCTAAGTTACAATGAGCAGTTCTTC. Protein product: CASSAAGVIGLSYNEQFF.

The V call is TRBV28, the J call TRBJ1-2; TRBD1 matches at 7 bases. Trimming removed 3 bases from V and 5 bases from J; junction bases left unmatched: 0. The germline V gene encodes CDR1 MDHEN and CDR2 SYDVKM. The CDR3 length is 12 residues. The CDR3 DNA reads TGTGCCAGCAGTTTGACAGGGTATGGCTACACCTTC. Protein sequence: CASSLTGYGYTF.

The chain carries TRBV2 and TRBJ1-3; possible D gene TRBD1, 5 bases. Germline CDR1 SNHLY, CDR2 FYNNEI. The CDR3 runs to 14 residues. V lost 8 bases and J lost 2, with 13 bases in between. CDR3 sequence reads: CASYRTSAGNTIYF. The CDR3 DNA reads TGTGCCAGCTATAGGACAAGTGCTGGAAACACCATATATTTT.

The chain employs TRBV6-6 and TRBJ1-1; D not resolved. The CDR3 loop spans 13 amino acids. The germline gives CDR1 MNHNY, CDR2 SVGAGI (reference sequence). Trimming took 2 bases from V and 1 from J, leaving 5 bases between them. In DNA form, the CDR3 reads TGTGCCAGCAGTTACGGGCAGAACACTGAAGCTTTCTTT. Translation: CASSYGQNTEAFF.

This clone came up once. The chain uses TRBV2 and TRBJ2-6; 7 nucleotides agree with TRBD1. This CDR3 contains 15 residues. Germline values: CDR1 SNHLY, CDR2 FYNNEI. Germline trimming cut 7 bases from V and 0 bases from J; bases unmatched to any gene: 3. The CDR3: CASIQGTSGANVLTF. The DNA of the CDR3 is TGTGCCAGCATACAGGGGACCTCTGGGGCCAACGTCCTGACTTTC.

The genes are TRBV7-2 and TRBJ1-2, with D possibly being TRBD1 (5 bases). Trimming removed 1 base from V and 8 bases from J, with 14 bases in between. Per the germline V gene, CDR1 is SGHTA and CDR2 is FQGNSA. The CDR3 runs to 14 residues. CDR3 bases: TGTGCCAGCAGCTTAGAAGCAGGGATCAGCGGCTACACCTTC. Translating gives CASSLEAGISGYTF.

This clone has just a few counts. The chain uses TRBV5-6 and TRBJ2-1, with a weak D call TRBD2 (6 bases). V lost 4 bases to trimming and J lost 6 bases, with 23 bases between them. This CDR3 contains 17 residues. The germline CDR1 and CDR2 sequences are SGHDT and YYEEEE. CDR3 DNA: TGTGCCAGCAGCCCACGTTACGCCTGGGGGGATCCCAATGAGCAGTTCTTC. It encodes CASSPRYAWGDPNEQFF.

The chain combines TRBV6-1 with TRBJ1-6; TRBD1 is a possible D gene (5 bases). Per germline, CDR1 MNHNS and CDR2 SASEGT. Trimming removed 3 bases at V and 7 bases at J, with 13 bases between. This CDR3 is 15 amino acids long. In DNA, the CDR3 is TGTGCCAGCAGTGAGTGGAGGGGAGACAATTCACCCCTCCACTTT. Translation gives CASSEWRGDNSPLHF.

The chain employs TRBV6-5 and TRBJ2-3; D not certain. The CDR3 is made up of 13 amino acids. Germline V gene sequence: CDR1 MNHEY, CDR2 SVGAGI. Trimming left V 6 bases short and J 7 bases short, with 14 bases between. The DNA for the CDR3 is TGTGCCAGCAGCCGGCCCGTGGGCAATACGCAGTATTTT. Protein product: CASSRPVGNTQYF.

V usage is TRBV10-1 and J usage is TRBJ2-7; no clear D gene. With 3 bases removed from V and 6 bases from J, the gap between germline ends came to 12 bases. The CDR3 spans 13 residues. Germline CDR1 WNHNN, CDR2 SYGVQD (reference sequence). The CDR3 spells CASSDRGIREQYF. The CDR3 nucleotides read TGCGCCAGCAGTGATCGAGGAATTCGCGAGCAGTACTTC.

The V call is TRBV28, the J call TRBJ1-2; D is uncertain. Germline V gene data show CDR1 as MDHEN and CDR2 as SYDVKM. Trimming cost V 4 bases and J 4 bases, with 13 bases left between them. The CDR3 has 14 residues. CDR3 protein: CASSSSGEGYGYTF. The DNA of the CDR3 is TGTGCCAGCAGTTCCTCCGGGGAGGGCTATGGCTACACCTTC.

The V and J genes are TRBV5-1 and TRBJ1-5; D perhaps matches TRBD1 (6 bases). The CDR3 is 14 amino acids. V was trimmed by 4 bases and J by 3 bases, leaving 11 bases between them. Germline CDR1 SGHRS, CDR2 YFSETQ. The CDR3 is CASSPDRPNQPQHF. The CDR3 DNA is TGCGCCAGCAGCCCCGACAGGCCCAATCAGCCCCAGCATTTT. The whole variable domain, remainder taken from reference TRBV5-1 and TRBJ1-5, is KAGVTQTPRYLIKTRGQQVTLSCSPISGHRSVSWYQQTPGQGLQFLFEYFSETQRNKGNFPGRFSGRQFSNSRSEMNVSTLELGDSALYLCASSPDRPNQPQHFGDGTRLSIL.

This chain joins TRBV6-1 and TRBJ1-4; a weak D match, TRBD1 (6 bases). The germline CDR1 and CDR2 sequences are MNHNS and SASEGT. The CDR3 runs 14 residues. Trimming pared 5 bases from V and 2 bases from J, leaving 9 bases between. This CDR3 reads CASSQDRTNEKLFF. The CDR3 nucleotides read TGTGCCAGCAGTCAAGACAGGACTAATGAAAAACTGTTTTTT.

CDR3 bases: TGTGCCAGCAGCTTGAGGTTTTGGACCACGGGGGGCGTTGAAAAACTGTTTTTT. Protein: CASSLRFWTTGGVEKLFF. This chain joins TRBV5-6 and TRBJ1-4; D might be TRBD1 (6 bases). CDR1 is SGHDT, CDR2 YYEEEE, per germline. The V and J ends lost 1 base and 7 bases respectively, with 23 bases between them. CDR3 length: 18 amino acids.

The chain is built from TRBV4-1 and TRBJ2-3; 11 nucleotides align to TRBD2. Unmatched junction bases numbered 6, after V lost 0 bases and J lost 4 bases. Looked up from germline, CDR1 is MGHRA and CDR2 is YSYEKL. The CDR3 runs 17 residues. The CDR3 reads CASSQDSSGGLADTQYF. DNA for the CDR3: TGCGCCAGCAGCCAAGATTCTAGCGGGGGGCTTGCAGATACGCAGTATTTT.

This clone was observed a handful of times. The chain employs TRBV5-1 and TRBJ2-7, with 7 bases fitting TRBD2. Germline CDR1 SGHRS, CDR2 YFSETQ. The CDR3 totals 18 residues. V dropped 0 bases and J dropped 6; count of bases not matched to a gene: 18. The CDR3 DNA follows: TGCGCCAGCAGCTTGGTGGGGCCGGCTAGCGGTGGGGAGGGCGAGCAGTACTTC. Translated, it gives CASSLVGPASGGEGEQYF.

The chain has TRBV10-3 and TRBJ1-6, with D maybe TRBD1 (5 bases). V was cut by 0 bases and J by 6 bases, with 15 bases left in between. The CDR3 loop spans 17 amino acids. CDR1 is ENHRY and CDR2 is SYGVKD in the germline V gene. The CDR3 sequence: CAISESRDGGGNSPLHF. In DNA form, the CDR3 reads TGTGCCATCAGTGAGTCGAGGGACGGGGGAGGTAATTCACCCCTCCACTTT.

The chain uses TRBV7-9 and TRBJ1-1; D may be TRBD1 (5 bases). There are 14 residues in the CDR3. V lost 1 base to trimming and J lost 7 bases, with 13 bases between them. The germline V gene encodes CDR1 SEHNR and CDR2 FQNEAQ (reference sequence). The CDR3 region is CASSLEGVDGEAFF. Here the CDR3 DNA reads TGTGCCAGCAGCTTAGAAGGGGTTGATGGTGAAGCTTTCTTT. Based on the CDR3 plus reference TRBV7-9 and TRBJ1-1, the full variable domain is DTGVSQNPRHKITKRGQNVTFRCDPISEHNRLYWYRQTLGQGPEFLTYFQNEAQLEKSRLLSDRFSAERPKGSFSTLEIQRTEQGDSAMYLCASSLEGVDGEAFFGQGTRLTVV.

In the case of this clone: Germline is not matched at one junction end, which may reflect a read error. This sequence joins TRBV9 and TRBJ1-2, with D possibly being TRBD1 (5 bases). CDR1 and CDR2 from the germline V gene are SGDLS and YYNGEE. The CDR3 extends over 16 amino acids. CDR3 coding DNA: TGTGCCAGCAGCGCCTCCTGGACGACAGACGCCTATGTCTACACCTTC. Translation: CASSASWTTDAYVYTF.

This chain links TRBV28 with TRBJ2-7, with TRBD1 identical over 8 bases. Germline assignment: CDR1 MDHEN and CDR2 SYDVKM. The CDR3 runs 16 residues. Trimming removed 6 bases from V and 0 bases from J; junction bases left unmatched: 10. The DNA of the CDR3 is TGTGCCAGCAGAACCGACGGGACAGGCCACTCCTACGAGCAGTACTTC. Translation: CASRTDGTGHSYEQYF.

This chain links TRBV27 with TRBJ2-7; 8 bases fit TRBD2. Germline CDR1 MNHEY, CDR2 SMNVEV (reference sequence). V was pared by 6 bases and J by 0 bases, with 1 base of the junction left unmatched. The length of the CDR3 is 13 residues. Here the CDR3 reads CASRTSASYEQYF. The CDR3 region has the DNA TGTGCCAGCAGGACTAGCGCCTCCTACGAGCAGTACTTC.

The rearrangement links TRBV7-9 to TRBJ2-6; D not resolved. Germline V gene lookup returns CDR1 SEHNR and CDR2 FQNEAQ (reference sequence). The CDR3 contains 16 residues. V was clipped by 6 bases and J by 0 bases, with 12 bases between them. The CDR3 reads CASRLTEISGANVLTF. In nucleotides, the CDR3 is TGTGCCAGCAGATTGACGGAGATCTCTGGGGCCAACGTCCTGACTTTC.

The rearrangement links TRBV5-1 to TRBJ1-4, with D unresolved. CDR1 is SGHRS and CDR2 is YFSETQ in the germline V gene. The V gene lost 0 bases and the J gene lost 5 bases, with 8 bases spanning the gap. The CDR3 has 14 amino acids. The CDR3 bases are TGCGCCAGCAGCTTGGCTAGTACGAATGAAAAACTGTTTTTT. Residues: CASSLASTNEKLFF. The variable domain in full, with the rest retrieved from reference TRBV5-1 and TRBJ1-4, is KAGVTQTPRYLIKTRGQQVTLSCSPISGHRSVSWYQQTPGQGLQFLFEYFSETQRNKGNFPGRFSGRQFSNSRSEMNVSTLELGDSALYLCASSLASTNEKLFFGSGTQLSVL.

The chain links TRBV21-1 to TRBJ2-2; TRBD1, the table's D call, lacks a check against the DNA. TRBV21-1 is a pseudogene locus. This CDR3 has 17 residues. The CDR3 protein is CASSKEDRVKHTGELFF. The CDR3 bases are TGTGCCAGCAGCAAAGAGGACAGGGTAAAACACACCGGGGAGCTGTTTTTT.

This chain links TRBV5-4 with TRBJ2-3; 10 bases match TRBD2. The CDR3 loop spans 16 amino acids. Germline V gene lookup returns CDR1 SGHNT and CDR2 YYREEE (reference sequence). V shed 4 bases and J 6 bases; nucleotides not matched to a gene: 11. This CDR3 reads CASSPAGLAGADTQYF. The CDR3 DNA is TGTGCCAGCAGCCCTGCTGGGCTAGCGGGAGCTGATACGCAGTATTTT.

The CDR3 nucleotides read TGTGCCAGCAGCTTAGCCGGGGTCTCCTATAATTCACCCCTCCACTTT. It encodes CASSLAGVSYNSPLHF. The gene calls are TRBV7-9 and TRBJ1-6; D not resolved. The CDR3 contains 16 residues. The V end was cut by 0 bases, the J end by 0 bases, with 6 bases between. Germline V CDR1 and CDR2: SEHNR, FQNEAQ (reference sequence). Full variable domain (missing parts from reference TRBV7-9 and TRBJ1-6): DTGVSQNPRHKITKRGQNVTFRCDPISEHNRLYWYRQTLGQGPEFLTYFQNEAQLEKSRLLSDRFSAERPKGSFSTLEIQRTEQGDSAMYLCASSLAGVSYNSPLHFGNGTRLTVT.

This clone occurred once. This sequence joins TRBV2 and TRBJ2-7; D unresolved. The CDR3 is 16 amino acids. The V gene lost 3 bases and the J gene lost 2 bases, with 17 bases spanning the gap. CDR1 SNHLY and CDR2 FYNNEI come from the germline V gene. The DNA of the CDR3 is TGTGCCAGCAGTGAGCCCTCGGGTCTTAACCCCTACGAGCAGTACTTC. This translates into CASSEPSGLNPYEQYF. Full variable domain (remainder filled in from reference TRBV2 and TRBJ2-7): EPEVTQTPSHQVTQMGQEVILRCVPISNHLYFYWYRQILGQKVEFLVSFYNNEISEKSEIFDDQFSVERPDGSNFTLKIRSTKLEDSAMYFCASSEPSGLNPYEQYFGPGTRLTVT.

The chain recombines TRBV6-5 with TRBJ1-1, with a weak D call TRBD1 (6 bases). Germline V gene data show CDR1 as MNHEY and CDR2 as SVGAGI. The V end lost 2 bases, the J end lost 5 bases, and 18 bases lay between the germline ends. The CDR3 consists of 16 residues. The CDR3 spells CASSYRVKQGSTEAFF. CDR3 coding DNA: TGTGCCAGCAGTTACCGAGTTAAACAGGGAAGTACTGAAGCTTTCTTT.

The chain recombines TRBV4-1 with TRBJ2-2, with TRBD2 matching 9 bases. This CDR3 comprises 16 residues. Germline CDR1 and CDR2: MGHRA and YSYEKL. Unmatched junction bases numbered 4, after V lost 3 bases and J lost 2 bases. As DNA, the CDR3 is TGCGCCAGCAGCCACAGAGCGGGGGGTAACACCGGGGAGCTGTTTTTT. This translates into CASSHRAGGNTGELFF.

DNA for the CDR3: TGTGCCAGCAGGCAGGACAGGGTGAACACCGGGGAGCTGTTTTTT. Its translation: CASRQDRVNTGELFF. This chain connects TRBV2 to TRBJ2-2; 8 bases are a match to TRBD1. This CDR3 has 15 amino acids. V trimming: 6 bases; J trimming: 1 base; junction bases outside the gene matches: 4. Germline V CDR1 and CDR2: SNHLY, FYNNEI.